Following are 26 T cell receptor beta chains from one sample sequenced in a study of Graves' ophthalmopathy and Graves' hyperthyroidism. As the template, RNA transcripts were used to amplify TCR beta CDR3 regions. HTBI-primed first-round RT-PCR preceded second-round multiplex PCR. TCRdb analysed the multiplex PCR reads with MiXCR anew, one entry per CDR3 protein. The sample carries 1 million to 1.3 million distinct CDR3 sequences, about 38% recorded once. Sequenced input: peripheral blood or thyroid tissue (not recorded which). These receptors originate from an adult man with Graves' hyperthyroidism.

This chain uses TRBV5-4 with TRBJ2-5; 7 nucleotides align to TRBD1. J lost 4 bases, V lost 2 bases, and 11 bases had no gene match. The CDR3 is made up of 16 amino acids. Germline V lookup: CDR1 SGHNT, CDR2 YYREEE (reference sequence). CDR3 region: CASSFSRGKVGETQYF. In nucleotides, the CDR3 is TGTGCCAGCAGCTTCTCCAGGGGGAAGGTCGGAGAGACCCAGTACTTC.

The chain employs TRBV20-1 and TRBJ2-5; 7 bases fit TRBD1. Losses at the gene ends were 3 bases for V and 9 bases for J; bases not matched to a gene: 16. This CDR3 has 15 residues. CDR1 DFQATT and CDR2 SNEGSKA come from the germline V gene (reference sequence). The CDR3 sequence: CSAREPTGSNQPQYF. CDR3 bases: TGCAGTGCTAGGGAACCGACAGGGAGCAATCAGCCCCAGTACTTC.

This clonotype was counted only a few times. V and J are TRBV4-3 and TRBJ2-3, with D hard to call. CDR1 and CDR2 (germline): LGHNA, YSLEER. This CDR3 region has 15 residues. With 0 bases removed from V and 3 bases from J, the gap between germline ends came to 10 bases. CDR3 sequence (DNA): TGCGCCAGCAGCCAAGAGTTGGCATTAACAGATACGCAGTATTTT. Translated: CASSQELALTDTQYF.

The chain links TRBV12-5 to TRBJ1-1; 9 positions agree with TRBD1. This CDR3 contains 14 residues. Germline V gives CDR1 LGHNT, CDR2 FRNRAP. With V trimmed by 5 bases and J by 6 bases, 7 bases remained unmatched. The CDR3 loop reads CASGPGQGFPEAFF. The DNA for the CDR3 is TGTGCTAGTGGTCCCGGACAGGGGTTCCCTGAAGCTTTCTTT.

There are many counts of this clonotype. The V call is TRBV6-5, the J call TRBJ1-1; no clear D gene. Germline assignment: CDR1 MNHEY and CDR2 SVGAGI. The ends were cut back, 5 bases at V and 4 bases at J, with 11 bases in the middle. CDR3 length: 13 amino acids. The CDR3 loop reads CASSRGRSTEAFF. CDR3 nucleotides: TGTGCCAGCAGTAGAGGTAGGAGCACTGAAGCTTTCTTT.

This clonotype was found a few times. V gene TRBV5-1 combines with J gene TRBJ1-1; TRBD1 matches at 10 bases. The ends lost 3 bases at V and 3 bases at J; junction bases unmatched: 2. Germline V gives CDR1 SGHRS, CDR2 YFSETQ. CDR3 length equals 14 residues. The CDR3 spells CASSYGQGDTEAFF. The CDR3 nucleotides read TGCGCCAGCAGCTACGGACAGGGGGACACTGAAGCTTTCTTT.

This clonotype appeared many times. The V gene is TRBV7-2, the J gene TRBJ1-1; no firm D call. V dropped 7 bases and J dropped 2 bases, with 14 bases sitting between them. The CDR3 has 14 residues. Germline V gene sequence: CDR1 SGHTA, CDR2 FQGNSA. The CDR3 here is CASNLQGPNTEAFF. CDR3 coding DNA: TGTGCCAGCAACCTACAAGGACCAAACACTGAAGCTTTCTTT.

This clonotype was detected many times. The rearrangement uses TRBV6-5 and TRBJ1-2; D ambiguous. Germline CDR1 MNHEY, CDR2 SVGAGI. The CDR3 spans 14 residues. Deletions cut 4 bases from V and 1 base from J, with 10 bases between. Here the CDR3 reads CASSSAGLNYGYTF. The CDR3 DNA follows: TGTGCCAGCAGTTCGGCCGGGCTTAACTATGGCTACACCTTC.

This clonotype was observed at least ten times. The DNA of the CDR3 is TGCGCCAGCAGCCACAGCGAGGGCGAGCAGTACTTC. Translating it yields CASSHSEGEQYF. The chain carries TRBV4-3 and TRBJ2-7; maybe TRBD2 (5 bases). This CDR3 contains 12 residues. Germline CDR1 reads LGHNA; CDR2 reads YSLEER. V was trimmed by 3 bases and J by 6 bases, leaving 9 bases between them.

This clonotype was observed at least ten times. V usage is TRBV5-6 and J usage is TRBJ2-7, with TRBD1 matching 8 bases. CDR3 length: 13 amino acids. Losses at the gene ends were 3 bases for V and 3 bases for J; bases not matched to a gene: 2. The V gene's germline CDR1 is SGHDT and CDR2 YYEEEE. Here the CDR3 DNA reads TGTGCCAGCAGCTGGACAGGGATCTACGAGCAGTACTTC. This gives the protein CASSWTGIYEQYF.

The chain is built from TRBV15 and TRBJ1-2, with D tentatively TRBD1 (6 bases). The V and J ends lost 0 bases and 8 bases respectively, with 13 bases between them. The V gene's germline CDR1 is LNHNV and CDR2 YYDKDF (reference sequence). The CDR3 has 14 residues. The CDR3 here is CATSRDRTARGYTF. DNA of the CDR3: TGTGCCACCAGCAGAGATCGGACAGCTCGCGGCTACACCTTC. The variable domain in full, completed from reference TRBV15 and TRBJ1-2, reads DAMVIQNPRYQVTQFGKPVTLSCSQTLNHNVMYWYQQKSSQAPKLLFHYYDKDFNNEADTPDNFQSRRPNTSFCFLDIRSPGLGDTAMYLCATSRDRTARGYTFGSGTRLTVV.

This clonotype was observed a handful of times. Germline and junction disagree at one end, which may indicate a read error. The chain employs TRBV24-1 and TRBJ1-6; D is perhaps TRBD1 (5 bases). CDR3 length equals 17 residues. CDR1 is KGHDR, CDR2 SFDVKD, per germline. In DNA form, the CDR3 reads TGTGCCAGCAGTTTATCTAGGGGTGGATCCTATAATTCACCCCTCCACTTT. Residues: CASSLSRGGSYNSPLHF.

This clonotype was observed many times. The chain is built from TRBV24-1 and TRBJ2-7, with 8 nucleotides matching TRBD1. This CDR3 region has 16 residues. After removal of 2 bases from V and 2 bases from J, the junction contained 7 bases not matched to a gene. Germline CDR1 is KGHDR and CDR2 is SFDVKD. The CDR3 DNA sequence: TGTGCCACCAGTGATTCTCGGACAGGGAATCCCTACGAGCAGTACTTC. Translation gives CATSDSRTGNPYEQYF.

This clonotype was counted many times. The chain links TRBV25-1 to TRBJ1-4, with D tentatively TRBD1 (6 bases). The germline V and J ends were trimmed by 1 base and 7 bases, with 13 bases remaining between them. The CDR3 consists of 15 residues. Germline values: CDR1 MGHDK, CDR2 SYGVNS. The CDR3 here is CASSESGGRSEKLFF. The CDR3 nucleotides read TGTGCCAGCAGTGAATCCGGGGGGCGCTCTGAAAAACTGTTTTTT.

This clonotype was seen only once. The V call is TRBV29-1, the J call TRBJ2-7, with D tentatively TRBD1 (6 bases). V was clipped by 4 bases and J by 4 bases, with 23 bases between them. The CDR3 loop spans 16 amino acids. The germline V gene encodes CDR1 SQVTM and CDR2 ANQGSEA. The CDR3 nucleotides are TGCAGCGTTGTCGCCAGCAGTCCCCGGCAGGGGTACGAGCAGTACTTC. It encodes CSVVASSPRQGYEQYF.

This chain joins TRBV10-3 and TRBJ1-6; TRBD1 aligns across 8 bases. V was clipped by 11 bases and J by 9 bases; unmatched bases: 9. Germline CDR1 is ENHRY and CDR2 is SYGVKD. The CDR3 totals 13 residues. The CDR3 DNA reads TGTGCCGCGTCGGACAGGGTCGGTTCACCCCTCCACTTT. Protein sequence: CAASDRVGSPLHF.

This clonotype appeared many times. The chain employs TRBV24-1 and TRBJ1-1, with a weak D call TRBD1 (5 bases). This CDR3 is 13 amino acids long. V gave up 2 bases and J gave up 4 bases, with 7 bases separating them. Germline V gives CDR1 KGHDR, CDR2 SFDVKD. The CDR3 sequence is CATSDWGFTEAFF. CDR3 in DNA: TGTGCCACCAGTGATTGGGGCTTCACTGAAGCTTTCTTT.

This clonotype was observed at least ten times. The V call is TRBV29-1, the J call TRBJ2-7, with 12 bases identical to TRBD1. The V and J ends lost 6 bases and 3 bases, in that order; junction bases with no gene match: 3. In germline, CDR1 is SQVTM, CDR2 ANQGSEA. The CDR3 sequence is 13 residues long. The CDR3 DNA sequence: TGCAGCGTCAGGGACAGGGGGCTCTACGAGCAGTACTTC. Residues: CSVRDRGLYEQYF.

The J gene is TRBJ2-7, the V gene TRBV29-1; no reliable D call. From germline, CDR1 is SQVTM and CDR2 ANQGSEA. Trimming took 8 bases from V and 0 from J, leaving 11 bases between them. CDR3 length equals 12 residues. CDR3 amino acids: CSISDRSYEQYF. The CDR3 DNA reads as TGCAGCATTTCAGACCGCTCCTACGAGCAGTACTTC.

This clonotype was picked up a small number of times. The chain has TRBV6-5 and TRBJ1-1; D may be TRBD1 (6 bases). Germline lookup yields CDR1 MNHEY and CDR2 SVGAGI. The ends were cut back, 2 bases at V and 6 bases at J, with 22 bases in the middle. CDR3 length: 17 residues. The CDR3 sequence: CASSYSLPTGKGAEAFF. The CDR3 coding sequence is TGTGCCAGCAGTTACAGCCTCCCCACAGGGAAAGGAGCTGAAGCTTTCTTT.

This clonotype has at least ten counts. This chain links TRBV7-2 with TRBJ1-2, with 7 bases matching TRBD1. Germline-derived CDR1 and CDR2 are SGHTA and FQGNSA. The CDR3 runs to 14 residues. The J segment lost 3 bases and the V segment lost 3 bases, leaving 4 bases of the junction unmatched. The CDR3 spells CASSLRTGDYGYTF. The DNA of the CDR3 is TGTGCCAGCAGCTTGAGGACAGGCGACTATGGCTACACCTTC. Based on the CDR3 plus reference TRBV7-2 and TRBJ1-2, the full variable domain is GAGVSQSPSNKVTEKGKDVELRCDPISGHTALYWYRQSLGQGLEFLIYFQGNSAPDKSGLPSDRFSAERTGGSVSTLTIQRTQQEDSAVYLCASSLRTGDYGYTFGSGTRLTVV.

This clonotype was recorded once. The junction shows a germline mismatch at one end, possibly a read error. The gene calls are TRBV4-2 and TRBJ2-6; a possible D gene is TRBD1 (5 bases). CDR1 and CDR2 from the germline V gene are LGHNA and YNFKEQ. CDR3 length: 18 residues. This chain's CDR3 is CASSQDGTDLSGANILTF. For the CDR3, the DNA is TGTGCCAGCAGCCAAGATGGAACGGACCTCTCTGGGGCCAACATCCTGACTTTC.

This clonotype was counted only a few times. The chain combines TRBV12-3 or TRBV12-4 with TRBJ2-5; D is unclear. This CDR3 has 15 amino acids. The V gene lost 1 base and the J gene lost 1 base, with 10 bases spanning the gap. CDR3 DNA sequence: TGTGCCAGCAGTTTAGAGCGACTCACCCAAGAGACCCAGTACTTC. Its protein product is CASSLERLTQETQYF.

The CDR3 coding sequence is TGCAGTGCTAGCAGGCACGCCCATCAGCCCCAGTACTTC. It codes for CSASRHAHQPQYF. The V gene is TRBV20-1, the J gene TRBJ2-5; D gene unclear. Trimming stripped 3 bases from V and 9 bases from J, with 17 bases between. The CDR3 runs to 13 residues. Germline V CDR1 and CDR2: DFQATT, SNEGSKA (reference sequence).

A few counts support this clonotype. This chain links TRBV4-1 with TRBJ2-7, with 12 bases identical to TRBD2. CDR1 is MGHRA, CDR2 YSYEKL, per germline. The CDR3 has 15 amino acids. V gave up 1 base and J gave up 5 bases; unmatched junction bases: 3. This CDR3 is CASSQGLAGVNEQYF. CDR3 nucleotides: TGCGCCAGCAGCCAAGGACTAGCGGGAGTCAACGAGCAGTACTTC.

The J gene is TRBJ2-7, the V gene TRBV7-9; D possibly corresponds to TRBD1 (6 bases). CDR1 and CDR2 from the germline V gene are SEHNR and FQNEAQ (reference sequence). With 2 bases removed from V and 2 bases from J, the gap between germline ends came to 16 bases. The CDR3 is 16 residues long. The CDR3 is CASSLLQGELAYEQYF. The CDR3 DNA reads as TGTGCCAGCAGCTTATTACAGGGTGAATTGGCCTACGAGCAGTACTTC.